A single sample is the source of the 24 T cell receptor beta chains below, sequenced in a study of CD8 T cells in ankylosing spondylitis. MiXCR, applied by TCRdb to the 5' RACE reads, yields one record per CDR3 protein. The sample yields about 240,000 distinct CDR3 sequences, 7% to 10% seen once. Sequences were obtained from blood, either unsorted or a sorted T cell fraction (not recorded which). The origin of the receptors is a female donor with ankylosing spondylitis or in good health (not recorded which).

In its sample, this clonotype was seen many times. V and J are TRBV29-1 and TRBJ1-1, with a possible D match to TRBD1 (5 bases). V dropped 6 bases and J dropped 3 bases, with 14 bases sitting between them. CDR1 is SQVTM, CDR2 ANQGSEA, per germline. This CDR3 contains 13 residues. CDR3 loop: CSVMGLVYTEAFF. As DNA, the CDR3 is TGCAGCGTGATGGGACTTGTCTACACTGAAGCTTTCTTT. Together with reference TRBV29-1 and TRBJ1-1, the CDR3 gives the full variable domain: SAVISQKPSRDICQRGTSLTIQCQVDSQVTMMFWYRQQPGQSLTLIATANQGSEATYESGFVIDKFPISRPNLTFSTLTVSNMSPEDSSIYLCSVMGLVYTEAFFGQGTRLTVV.

In this sample, this clonotype turned up many times. V is TRBV12-3 or TRBV12-4 and J is TRBJ1-1; 7 nucleotides align to TRBD1. Trimming removed 3 bases from V and 11 bases from J; junction bases left unmatched: 9. This CDR3 is built from 13 residues. The CDR3 nucleotides read TGTGCCAGCAGTTTGGAGACAGGGCCCACGGCTTTCTTT. Translation: CASSLETGPTAFF.

There are many counts of this clonotype. The chain has TRBV12-3 or TRBV12-4 and TRBJ2-5; 9 bases line up with TRBD1. With 6 bases clipped from V and 2 bases from J, the junction kept 4 bases outside the gene matches. The CDR3 runs 14 residues. The CDR3 protein is CASRLQGAQETQYF. The DNA for the CDR3 is TGTGCCAGCAGACTACAGGGGGCACAAGAGACCCAGTACTTC.

This clonotype was seen at least ten times. The V and J genes are TRBV11-2 and TRBJ2-5, with TRBD2 identical over 9 bases. The CDR3 runs to 19 residues. Germline V gene data show CDR1 as SGHAT and CDR2 as FQNNGV. V dropped 0 bases and J dropped 5; count of bases not matched to a gene: 16. CDR3 bases: TGTGCCAGCAGCTTAGATCGGCCTAGCGGGGCTAGAGTGTGGGAGACCCAGTACTTC. Translation gives CASSLDRPSGARVWETQYF.

J is TRBJ2-1 and V is TRBV11-3; D is ambiguous. Germline CDR1 is SGHNT and CDR2 is YENEEA. The CDR3 loop spans 15 amino acids. V gave up 1 base and J gave up 6 bases, with 13 bases separating them. CDR3 nucleotide sequence: TGTGCCAGCAGCTTAGGGGCCTCCATAAGCAATGAGCAGTTCTTC. It translates to CASSLGASISNEQFF.

This clonotype was recorded at least ten times. The chain carries TRBV28 and TRBJ1-1, with no clear D. The CDR3 runs 17 residues. CDR1 MDHEN and CDR2 SYDVKM come from the germline V gene. V lost 4 bases to trimming and J lost 3 bases, with 21 bases between them. CDR3 sequence: CASSSPRSAKRDTEAFF. The CDR3 coding sequence is TGTGCCAGCAGTTCCCCCCGATCCGCTAAAAGAGACACTGAAGCTTTCTTT.

This clonotype was observed at least ten times. The V call is TRBV20-1, the J call TRBJ1-4; D may be TRBD1 (5 bases). This CDR3 has 16 residues. The germline V gene encodes CDR1 DFQATT and CDR2 SNEGSKA (reference sequence). Trimming took off 2 bases at V and 0 bases at J, with 13 bases between the two ends. CDR3 coding DNA: TGCAGTGCTAGATCACGCGAAGGGGCAACTAATGAAAAACTGTTTTTT. Its translation is CSARSREGATNEKLFF.

In this sample, this clonotype turned up many times. This chain uses TRBV7-6 with TRBJ2-5, with 7 bases identical to TRBD1. Germline loops: CDR1 SGHVS, CDR2 FNYEAQ. V was pared by 4 bases and J by 6 bases, with 8 bases of the junction left unmatched. This CDR3 is 14 amino acids long. DNA of the CDR3: TGTGCCAGCAGCTCCCGACAGGGTAGACAGACCCAGTACTTC. It is translated as CASSSRQGRQTQYF.

This clonotype appeared many times. The chain recombines TRBV20-1 with TRBJ2-1; possibly TRBD2 for D (6 bases). The CDR3 extends over 16 amino acids. The V end lost 6 bases, the J end lost 1 base, and 19 bases lay between the germline ends. Germline assignment: CDR1 DFQATT and CDR2 SNEGSKA (reference sequence). CDR3 nucleotide sequence: TGCAGTGCCCCGGGGGAAGCGATTTCGTCCTACAATGAGCAGTTCTTC. The encoded protein is CSAPGEAISSYNEQFF.

The V call is TRBV7-2, the J call TRBJ2-1, with 11 nucleotides matching TRBD2. Trimming at V came to 5 bases and at J to 6 bases, leaving 9 bases not matched to a gene. The germline CDR1 and CDR2 sequences are SGHTA and FQGNSA. CDR3 length equals 16 residues. The CDR3 loop is CASSRLSGRGGNEQFF. DNA of the CDR3: TGTGCCAGCAGCCGCCTTAGCGGGAGGGGAGGCAATGAGCAGTTCTTC.

Note on this clonotype: A read error may explain this, as a much larger clone is one base away. This sequence joins TRBV3-1 and TRBJ2-7, with D maybe TRBD1 (5 bases). CDR3 length equals 15 residues. The germline gives CDR1 LGHDT, CDR2 YNNKEL (reference sequence). The CDR3: CVSSPPRSGYYEQYF. The CDR3 DNA reads TGTGTCAGCAGCCCCCCCAGGTCAGGGTACTACGAGCAGTACTTC.

This clonotype was recorded many times. The genes are TRBV10-3 and TRBJ2-1; D is perhaps TRBD2 (5 bases). The germline V gene has CDR1 ENHRY and CDR2 SYGVKD. Trimming cost V 5 bases and J 5 bases, with 19 bases left between them. The CDR3 covers 16 residues. CDR3 DNA sequence: TGTGCCATCAGTCCTCGGACTCACCCGTCGGACAATGAGCAGTTCTTC. This encodes CAISPRTHPSDNEQFF.

Remarks on this clonotype: This may arise from a read error, as a much more abundant clone is one base away. The chain joins TRBV2 to TRBJ2-3; TRBD2 is a possible D gene (5 bases). CDR1 SNHLY and CDR2 FYNNEI come from the germline V gene. The CDR3 consists of 19 residues. CDR3 loop: CACSLALGMGSPSTDTQYF. The CDR3 DNA reads TGTGCCTGCAGTTTAGCGCTCGGTATGGGGTCACCTAGCACAGATACGCAGTATTTT.

This clonotype was picked up many times. V is TRBV6-1 and J is TRBJ1-1; D possibly corresponds to TRBD1 (6 bases). Germline assignment: CDR1 MNHNS and CDR2 SASEGT. The V and J ends lost 5 bases and 3 bases respectively, with 16 bases between them. The length of the CDR3 is 15 residues. CDR3 sequence (DNA): TGTGCCAGCAGTCCCCCTCGGACAGAGTACACTGAAGCTTTCTTT. Protein product: CASSPPRTEYTEAFF.

In regard to this clonotype: It may be a read error: a sequence one base away is much more abundant. The chain combines TRBV2 with TRBJ1-5; D is ambiguous. The CDR3 is made up of 14 amino acids. In germline, CDR1 is SNHLY, CDR2 FYNNEI. As DNA, the CDR3 is TGTGCCAGCAGTGGAGGGAGTTTCAATCAGCCCAAGCATTTT. Translating it yields CASSGGSFNQPKHF.

This clonotype was observed at least ten times. This rearrangement joins TRBV25-1 to TRBJ1-2; D is unclear. Per the germline V gene, CDR1 is MGHDK and CDR2 is SYGVNS. CDR3 length: 14 residues. V was pared by 1 base and J by 2 bases, with 8 bases between. CDR3 in amino acids: CASSEFRNNYGYTF. DNA for the CDR3: TGTGCCAGCAGTGAATTTCGGAACAACTATGGCTACACCTTC.

This clonotype was seen at least ten times. The chain combines TRBV20-1 with TRBJ2-7, with 8 bases aligning to TRBD2. This CDR3 is built from 12 residues. The J segment lost 6 bases and the V segment lost 6 bases, leaving 7 bases of the junction unmatched. Germline V lookup: CDR1 DFQATT, CDR2 SNEGSKA (reference sequence). The CDR3 sequence: CSAPMTSVEQYF. The CDR3 DNA follows: TGCAGTGCGCCTATGACTAGCGTCGAGCAGTACTTC.

Note on this clonotype: Being one base from a much bigger clone, this may be a read error. This sequence joins TRBV18 and TRBJ2-7; D remains ambiguous. The CDR3 spans 13 residues. Germline V lookup: CDR1 KGHSH, CDR2 LQKENI. CDR3 bases: TGTGCCAACTCACCCGGATTTAAGTACGAGCAGTACTTC. This sequence encodes CANSPGFKYEQYF. The whole variable domain, filled in from reference TRBV18 and TRBJ2-7, reads NAGVMQNPRHLVRRRGQEARLRCSPMKGHSHVYWYRQLPEEGLKFMVYLQKENIIDESGMPKERFSAEFPKEGPSILRIQQVVRGDSAAYFCANSPGFKYEQYFGPGTRLTVT.

A few counts support this clonotype. The rearrangement links TRBV6-5 to TRBJ2-7; D call uncertain. CDR3 size: 15 residues. CDR1 and CDR2 from the germline V gene are MNHEY and SVGAGI. V dropped 5 bases and J dropped 2 bases, with 16 bases sitting between them. Written as DNA, the CDR3 is TGTGCCAGCAGTCTCGACACCCCTGGGGCCTACGAGCAGTACTTC. Its protein product is CASSLDTPGAYEQYF.

Many counts were recorded for this clonotype. The CDR3 region is CASSEEASGYLEQYF. The CDR3 DNA is TGTGCCAGCAGCGAAGAGGCTAGCGGTTACTTGGAGCAGTACTTC. The genes are TRBV7-2 and TRBJ2-7, with 7 bases that match TRBD2. Per germline, CDR1 SGHTA and CDR2 FQGNSA. The CDR3 is made up of 15 amino acids. The J segment lost 7 bases and the V segment lost 5 bases, leaving 14 bases of the junction unmatched.

The sample holds many counts of this clonotype. The chain joins TRBV7-2 to TRBJ2-1, with D possibly TRBD2 on 6 matching bases. V was cut by 2 bases and J by 2 bases, with 13 bases left in between. Germline CDR1 is SGHTA and CDR2 is FQGNSA. This CDR3 has 16 amino acids. CDR3 protein: CASSLLGLATYNEQFF. CDR3 DNA sequence: TGTGCCAGCAGCTTATTGGGTCTAGCGACCTACAATGAGCAGTTCTTC. The full variable domain, rest sourced from reference TRBV7-2 and TRBJ2-1, is GAGVSQSPSNKVTEKGKDVELRCDPISGHTALYWYRQSLGQGLEFLIYFQGNSAPDKSGLPSDRFSAERTGGSVSTLTIQRTQQEDSAVYLCASSLLGLATYNEQFFGPGTRLTVL.

The genes are TRBV7-2 and TRBJ2-5; the D gene is possibly TRBD1 (6 bases). V was shortened by 1 base and J by 0 bases, with 15 bases between the two germline ends. CDR1 SGHTA and CDR2 FQGNSA come from the germline V gene. This CDR3 is built from 17 residues. The chain's CDR3 is CASSLGVARGYQETQYF. The CDR3 DNA sequence: TGTGCCAGCAGCTTAGGGGTGGCTAGGGGGTACCAAGAGACCCAGTACTTC.

This clonotype was found many times. The rearrangement links TRBV27 to TRBJ2-2; D may be TRBD1 (6 bases). V was pared by 3 bases and J by 6 bases, with 11 bases between. Germline CDR1 MNHEY, CDR2 SMNVEV (reference sequence). The CDR3 has 14 amino acids. CDR3 sequence (DNA): TGTGCCAGCAGTTTTGGAGACAGGTCCGGGGAGCTGTTTTTT. This encodes CASSFGDRSGELFF.

This clonotype occurred a few times. The V gene is TRBV7-2, the J gene TRBJ2-7; 13 bases are a match to TRBD2. Per germline, CDR1 SGHTA and CDR2 FQGNSA. The V and J ends lost 4 bases and 2 bases, in that order; junction bases with no gene match: 2. The CDR3 has 15 residues. CDR3 amino acids: CASSSLAGGAYEQYF. The DNA for the CDR3 is TGTGCCAGCAGCTCACTAGCGGGAGGGGCCTACGAGCAGTACTTC. Looking up the rest from reference TRBV7-2 and TRBJ2-7 gives the full variable domain: GAGVSQSPSNKVTEKGKDVELRCDPISGHTALYWYRQSLGQGLEFLIYFQGNSAPDKSGLPSDRFSAERTGGSVSTLTIQRTQQEDSAVYLCASSSLAGGAYEQYFGPGTRLTVT.